The 27 T cell receptor beta chains in this list originate from one sample, sequenced in a study of blood T cell repertoires in COVID-19. Sequencing was performed with immunoSEQ multiplex PCR; in TCRdb, only in-frame clones are kept and a portion is missing. The data contain 310,000 or so clones, roughly 90% of them singletons. Sequenced: peripheral blood. These receptors came from a woman between 45 and 60 years old who had recovered from COVID-19.

This sequence joins TRBV7-3 and TRBJ1-6, with D possibly being TRBD1 (5 bases). The germline V gene encodes CDR1 SGHTA and CDR2 FQGTGA. The V end lost 2 bases, the J end lost 6 bases, and 11 bases lay between the germline ends. The length of the CDR3 is 15 residues. CDR3 DNA: TGTGCCAGCAGCTTAGGGGCGGAGATTAATTCACCCCTCCACTTT. Its translation: CASSLGAEINSPLHF.

J is TRBJ2-6 and V is TRBV5-6; maybe TRBD1 (5 bases). Trimming removed 4 bases from V and 11 bases from J, with 16 bases in between. This CDR3 is built from 14 residues. The germline gives CDR1 SGHDT, CDR2 YYEEEE. The CDR3 DNA sequence: TGTGCCAGCAGCCTCGGACATGTGAACGACGTCCTGACTTTC. Translation: CASSLGHVNDVLTF.

V is TRBV6-1 and J is TRBJ2-7; TRBD2 might be the D (6 bases). V lost 3 bases and J 1 base, leaving 13 bases between the germline ends. CDR3 length equals 15 residues. Germline loops: CDR1 MNHNS, CDR2 SASEGT. CDR3 bases: TGTGCCAGCAGTGAGTCCTATGGGGGGTCCTACGAGCAGTACTTC. It specifies CASSESYGGSYEQYF.

The chain combines TRBV27 with TRBJ2-5; 7 nucleotides match TRBD2. Looked up from germline, CDR1 is MNHEY and CDR2 is SMNVEV (reference sequence). Losses at the gene ends were 2 bases for V and 4 bases for J; bases not matched to a gene: 16. The CDR3 is 18 residues long. The CDR3 DNA reads as TGTGCCAGCAGTTTAATTTACACTAGCGATAACTTGGGAGAGACCCAGTACTTC. Its translation: CASSLIYTSDNLGETQYF.

The CDR3 sequence: CASSLSGLFNSPLHF. In DNA, the CDR3 is TGTGCCAGCAGCCTCTCGGGACTTTTTAATTCACCCCTCCACTTT. The chain carries TRBV9 and TRBJ1-6; a possible D gene is TRBD1 (5 bases). The germline V and J ends were trimmed by 4 bases and 6 bases, with 14 bases remaining between them. Germline values: CDR1 SGDLS, CDR2 YYNGEE. CDR3 length: 15 residues.

The chain combines TRBV18 with TRBJ1-3; no clear D. Germline loops: CDR1 KGHSH, CDR2 LQKENI. Trimming removed 3 bases at V and 2 bases at J, with 17 bases between. This CDR3 region has 17 residues. CDR3 sequence reads: CASSPSAVRRAGNTIYF. DNA of the CDR3: TGTGCCAGCTCACCTTCGGCGGTTCGGCGAGCTGGAAACACCATATATTTT.

This clone was counted once. The V and J genes are TRBV7-3 and TRBJ1-1; D is uncertain. V was clipped by 3 bases and J by 3 bases, with 11 bases between them. The CDR3 is 14 residues long. Germline V CDR1 and CDR2: SGHTA, FQGTGA. The CDR3 coding sequence is TGTGCCAGCAGCTTGTACAAAATCGACACTGAAGCTTTCTTT. As protein: CASSLYKIDTEAFF. The variable domain in full, completed from reference TRBV7-3 and TRBJ1-1, reads GAGVSQTPSNKVTEKGKYVELRCDPISGHTALYWYRQSLGQGPEFLIYFQGTGAADDSGLPNDRFFAVRPEGSVSTLKIQRTERGDSAVYLCASSLYKIDTEAFFGQGTRLTVV.

This chain joins TRBV7-2 and TRBJ2-3, with 14 bases that match TRBD2. CDR3 length: 17 amino acids. Germline values: CDR1 SGHTA, CDR2 FQGNSA. The V and J ends lost 4 bases and 6 bases, in that order; junction bases with no gene match: 9. The CDR3: CASSSYGTSGGLDTQYF. The DNA for the CDR3 is TGTGCCAGCAGCTCGTATGGGACTAGCGGGGGTCTTGATACGCAGTATTTT.

This clone was seen once. V gene TRBV6-5 combines with J gene TRBJ2-7, with 10 bases fitting TRBD1. Germline CDR1 MNHEY, CDR2 SVGAGI. This CDR3 region has 16 residues. Trimming cost V 0 bases and J 3 bases; bases outside gene matches: 5. The CDR3 region is CASSYSLRTGGYEQYF. Here the CDR3 DNA reads TGTGCCAGCAGTTACTCACTCCGGACAGGGGGCTACGAGCAGTACTTC.

The rearrangement joins TRBV28 to TRBJ1-1, with 11 bases that match TRBD1. V lost 6 bases and J lost 2; bases outside the gene matches: 11. Germline V gene sequence: CDR1 MDHEN, CDR2 SYDVKM. This CDR3 comprises 17 residues. The CDR3 sequence is CASSPNLGQGDNTEAFF. The CDR3, as DNA: TGTGCCAGCAGCCCAAATTTGGGACAGGGGGACAACACTGAAGCTTTCTTT.

This sequence joins TRBV18 and TRBJ1-2; no definite D call. Germline CDR1 KGHSH, CDR2 LQKENI. Trimming left V 6 bases short and J 2 bases short, with 16 bases between. CDR3 length: 15 residues. This chain's CDR3 is CASSREAGSNYGYTF. CDR3 in DNA: TGTGCCAGCTCCCGGGAGGCAGGTTCGAACTATGGCTACACCTTC.

This rearrangement joins TRBV2 to TRBJ1-1, with D maybe TRBD1 (6 bases). Looked up from germline, CDR1 is SNHLY and CDR2 is FYNNEI. The ends were cut back, 7 bases at V and 5 bases at J, with 17 bases in the middle. The CDR3 is 14 residues long. CDR3 sequence (DNA): TGTGCCAGCACAACCGGACAGCTAGTAACTGAAGCTTTCTTT. This encodes CASTTGQLVTEAFF.

This chain uses TRBV9 with TRBJ2-1, with TRBD2 matching 7 bases. V trimming: 0 bases; J trimming: 7 bases; junction bases outside the gene matches: 10. The CDR3 sequence is 16 residues long. Germline V gene lookup returns CDR1 SGDLS and CDR2 YYNGEE. CDR3 region: CASSVGGRGGQNEQFF. CDR3 nucleotides: TGTGCCAGCAGCGTAGGAGGTCGGGGAGGGCAGAATGAGCAGTTCTTC.

The genes are TRBV7-8 and TRBJ2-3, with 10 bases fitting TRBD2. The CDR3 contains 15 residues. Germline loops: CDR1 SGHVS, CDR2 FQNEAQ. Trimming removed 3 bases from V and 2 bases from J; junction bases left unmatched: 2. CDR3 sequence reads: CASSFTSGATDTQYF. The CDR3 coding sequence is TGTGCCAGCAGCTTTACTAGCGGGGCCACAGATACGCAGTATTTT.

V usage is TRBV5-1 and J usage is TRBJ2-7; 10 bases agree with TRBD1. With V trimmed by 1 base and J by 5 bases, 21 bases remained unmatched. Germline values: CDR1 SGHRS, CDR2 YFSETQ. CDR3 length equals 20 residues. CDR3 loop: CASSLHPYAMRDRGSNEQYF. The CDR3 DNA is TGCGCCAGCAGCTTGCATCCGTATGCAATGAGGGACAGGGGTTCCAACGAGCAGTACTTC.

This sequence joins TRBV4-3 and TRBJ1-4; no clear D gene. V lost 4 bases to trimming and J lost 2 bases, with 8 bases between them. The length of the CDR3 is 14 residues. Germline V gene lookup returns CDR1 LGHNA and CDR2 YSLEER. The CDR3 here is CASSPGRTNEKLFF. The CDR3 DNA sequence: TGCGCCAGCAGCCCTGGGAGGACTAATGAAAAACTGTTTTTT.

A word on this clone: Other DNA sequences of this sample code for an identical CDR3. The rearrangement uses TRBV27 and TRBJ2-3; 9 bases fit TRBD2. J gave up 4 bases and V 11 bases, and 10 bases lay outside the gene matches. This CDR3 comprises 14 residues. CDR1 is MNHEY, CDR2 SMNVEV, per germline (reference sequence). The CDR3 region is CAAASSGVADTQYF. DNA for the CDR3: TGTGCCGCCGCGTCTAGCGGGGTGGCAGATACGCAGTATTTT.

The rearrangement uses TRBV3-1 (or the pseudogene TRBV3-2) and TRBJ2-7; unclear D gene. Between the trimmed V and J ends, which lost 2 bases and 6 bases, there was a span of 14 bases. CDR1 LGHDT and CDR2 YNNKEL come from the germline V gene (reference sequence). The CDR3 sequence is 14 residues long. The DNA for the CDR3 is TGTGCCAGCAGCCAACGGCGGTACCTCCGCGAGCAGTACTTC. It encodes CASSQRRYLREQYF.

This clone was observed once. The chain is built from TRBV19 and TRBJ2-6; D may be TRBD1 (5 bases). Germline-derived CDR1 and CDR2 are LNHDA and SQIVND (reference sequence). The length of the CDR3 is 19 residues. Trimming stripped 6 bases from V and 4 bases from J, with 25 bases between. CDR3 in DNA: TGTGCCAGTAGCGACCTTCGTACCCTAGGGGCGCGCGGGGCCAACGTCCTGACTTTC. Its protein product is CASSDLRTLGARGANVLTF.

The J gene is TRBJ2-1, the V gene TRBV15; a weak D match, TRBD2 (6 bases). The V end was cut by 4 bases, the J end by 0 bases, with 13 bases between. The V gene's germline CDR1 is LNHNV and CDR2 YYDKDF (reference sequence). This CDR3 spans 16 amino acids. For the CDR3, the DNA is TGTGCCACCAGCACCAGCGGGTCGAGCTCCTACAATGAGCAGTTCTTC. This encodes CATSTSGSSSYNEQFF.

V is TRBV7-2 and J is TRBJ1-2; D perhaps matches TRBD1 (6 bases). CDR3 length equals 14 residues. V gave up 1 base and J gave up 2 bases, with 8 bases separating them. Looked up from germline, CDR1 is SGHTA and CDR2 is FQGNSA. CDR3 nucleotide sequence: TGTGCCAGCAGCTTAGTGGGGACAAACTATGGCTACACCTTC. It yields the protein CASSLVGTNYGYTF.

The chain has TRBV11-2 and TRBJ2-1; 7 bases agree with TRBD1. V dropped 10 bases and J dropped 3; count of bases not matched to a gene: 6. CDR1 is SGHAT and CDR2 is FQNNGV in the germline V gene. The CDR3 contains 13 residues. This CDR3 is CAIRGQDYNEQFF. The CDR3 DNA is TGTGCCATTAGGGGGCAGGACTACAATGAGCAGTTCTTC.

The chain links TRBV5-1 to TRBJ1-2; tentative D call: TRBD1 (6 bases). The CDR3 has 14 residues. The ends were cut back, 0 bases at V and 4 bases at J, with 10 bases in the middle. The V gene's germline CDR1 is SGHRS and CDR2 YFSETQ. CDR3 DNA sequence: TGCGCCAGCAGCTTGGGTCAGGGGAGCTATGGCTACACCTTC. Translation gives CASSLGQGSYGYTF.

The J gene is TRBJ1-5, the V gene TRBV27, with D perhaps TRBD1 (5 bases). The CDR3 runs 14 residues. The V end was cut by 5 bases, the J end by 5 bases, with 13 bases between. The germline CDR1 and CDR2 sequences are MNHEY and SMNVEV (reference sequence). The CDR3 protein is CASSIQGPDQPQHF. In DNA, the CDR3 is TGTGCCAGCAGTATTCAGGGTCCGGATCAGCCCCAGCATTTT.

This chain joins TRBV9 and TRBJ2-7, with D maybe TRBD2 (6 bases). The CDR3 length is 16 residues. Trimming shortened V by 3 bases and J by 5 bases, and 21 bases separated the two germline ends. Germline V gene data show CDR1 as SGDLS and CDR2 as YYNGEE. The CDR3: CASSEKGLPGRDEQYF. Here the CDR3 DNA reads TGTGCCAGCAGCGAGAAGGGACTCCCAGGTCGGGACGAGCAGTACTTC.

The V and J genes are TRBV19 and TRBJ2-1, with 8 bases fitting TRBD1. This CDR3 contains 13 residues. Germline trimming cut 4 bases from V and 8 bases from J; bases unmatched to any gene: 4. Germline V gives CDR1 LNHDA, CDR2 SQIVND (reference sequence). DNA for the CDR3: TGTGCCAGTAGTACCGACAGGGGCGATGAGCAGTTCTTC. As protein: CASSTDRGDEQFF.

This clone was observed a single time. The chain uses TRBV19 and TRBJ2-2; 11 bases align to TRBD2. The ends lost 7 bases at V and 1 base at J; junction bases unmatched: 5. Germline V gene sequence: CDR1 LNHDA, CDR2 SQIVND (reference sequence). The CDR3 runs 16 residues. In DNA form, the CDR3 reads TGTGCCAGTATGCAACTAGCGGGAGTGAACACCGGGGAGCTGTTTTTT. Translation: CASMQLAGVNTGELFF.